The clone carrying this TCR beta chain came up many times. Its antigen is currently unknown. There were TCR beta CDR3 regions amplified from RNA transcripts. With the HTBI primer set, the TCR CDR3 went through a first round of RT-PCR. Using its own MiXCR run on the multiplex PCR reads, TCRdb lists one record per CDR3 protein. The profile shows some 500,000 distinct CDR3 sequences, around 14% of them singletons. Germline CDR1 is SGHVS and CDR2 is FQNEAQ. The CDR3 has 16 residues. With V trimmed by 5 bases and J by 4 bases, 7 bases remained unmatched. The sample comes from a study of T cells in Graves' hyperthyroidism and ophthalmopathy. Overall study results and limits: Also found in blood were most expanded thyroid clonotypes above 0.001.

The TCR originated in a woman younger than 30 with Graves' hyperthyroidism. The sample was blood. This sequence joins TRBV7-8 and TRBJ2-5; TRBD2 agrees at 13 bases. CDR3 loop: CASSPRGLAGLETQYF. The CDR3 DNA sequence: TGTGCCAGCAGCCCGAGGGGACTAGCGGGATTAGAGACCCAGTACTTC. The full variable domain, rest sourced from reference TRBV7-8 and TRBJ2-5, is GAGVSQSPRYKVAKRGQDVALRCDPISGHVSLFWYQQALGQGPEFLTYFQNEAQLDKSGLPSDRFFAERPEGSVSTLKIQRTQQEDSAVYLCASSPRGLAGLETQYFGPGTRLLVL.